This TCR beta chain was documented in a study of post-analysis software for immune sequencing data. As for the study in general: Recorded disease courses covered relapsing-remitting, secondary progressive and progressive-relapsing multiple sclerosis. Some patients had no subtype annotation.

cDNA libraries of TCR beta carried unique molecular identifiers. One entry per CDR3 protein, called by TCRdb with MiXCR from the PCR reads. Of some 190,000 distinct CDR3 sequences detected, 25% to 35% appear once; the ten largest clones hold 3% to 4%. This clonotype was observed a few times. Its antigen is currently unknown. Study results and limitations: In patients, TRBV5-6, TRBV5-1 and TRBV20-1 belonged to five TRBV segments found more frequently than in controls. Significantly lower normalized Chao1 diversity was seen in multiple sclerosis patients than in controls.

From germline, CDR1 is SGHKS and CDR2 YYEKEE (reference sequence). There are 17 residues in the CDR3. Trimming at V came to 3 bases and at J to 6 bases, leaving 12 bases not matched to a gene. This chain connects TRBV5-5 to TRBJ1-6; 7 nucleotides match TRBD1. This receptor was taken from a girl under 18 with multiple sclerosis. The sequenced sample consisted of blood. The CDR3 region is CASSSQMTGFGNSPLHF. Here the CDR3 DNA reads TGTGCCAGCAGCTCTCAGATGACAGGGTTCGGTAATTCACCCCTCCACTTT.